This T cell receptor (beta chain) appears in the sequencing data of a study of blood T cells in healthy people across ages. Together with a sample-barcoded 5' primer, a J-beta primer mix was included in a second PCR lasting roughly 6 to 12 cycles. TCRdb independently ran MiXCR on the 5' RACE reads; one entry per CDR3 protein. The sample has over 700,000 distinct CDR3 sequences; just under 25% are singletons. Trimming took 1 base from V and 0 from J; bases not matched to a gene: 2. CDR3 length equals 15 residues. Germline V CDR1 and CDR2: LGHNT, FRNRAP. This sample also belongs to another study, concerning T cells of mothers and their children.

This receptor was taken from a boy between 10 and 17 years old in good health. The sample comprised blood. The chain couples TRBV12-5 to TRBJ2-5; 7 bases are a match to TRBD1. The CDR3 reads CASGLAGQYQETQYF. The CDR3, as DNA: TGTGCTAGTGGTTTGGCGGGACAGTACCAAGAGACCCAGTACTTC.